This TCR beta chain was captured by sequencing in a study of shared clonotypes between healthy human individuals. As concerns this clone: Antigen unknown.

General study points: Compared with memory subsets, naive subsets generally had larger estimated richness.

This CDR3 spans 16 amino acids. After removal of 1 base from V and 5 bases from J, the junction contained 6 bases not matched to a gene. In germline, CDR1 is SGHRS, CDR2 YFSETQ. Assay: immunoSEQ multiplex PCR; the TCRdb copy retains only in-frame clones and omits some. The profile shows 2 million to 2.5 million clones, about 94% of them singletons. What was sequenced was naive CD4+ T cells sorted from blood. Subset in this sample: CD45RA+ positively selected. The sequence came from a young man in good health. The chain joins TRBV5-1 to TRBJ2-5; 12 bases align to TRBD2. CDR3 sequence reads: CASSLSSGGGRETQYF. CDR3 bases: TGCGCCAGCAGCTTGTCTAGCGGGGGGGGTCGGGAGACCCAGTACTTC.